A single sample gave rise to the 30 T cell receptor beta chains below, sequenced in a study of blood T cell repertoires in COVID-19. Using immunoSEQ multiplex PCR, the repertoire was profiled, and TCRdb retains in-frame clones only, with some absent. This repertoire shows 90,000 to 150,000 clones, about four fifths found once; its top ten account for 12%. The specimen was peripheral blood. These receptors were obtained from a human donor in a cohort sampled during active COVID-19.

The chain couples TRBV9 to TRBJ2-7; 7 nucleotides agree with TRBD1. Looked up from germline, CDR1 is SGDLS and CDR2 is YYNGEE. V trimming: 4 bases; J trimming: 6 bases; junction bases outside the gene matches: 10. CDR3 length: 14 residues. CDR3 in amino acids: CASSPDRNPFEQYF. CDR3 bases: TGTGCCAGCAGCCCGGACAGGAACCCCTTCGAGCAGTACTTC.

The genes are TRBV10-3 and TRBJ2-7; D possibly corresponds to TRBD2 (5 bases). Trimming left V 1 base short and J 7 bases short, with 8 bases between. CDR3 length: 12 residues. Germline V CDR1 and CDR2: ENHRY, SYGVKD. CDR3 protein: CAISEFSGEQYF. The CDR3 bases are TGTGCCATCAGTGAGTTTTCGGGAGAGCAGTACTTC.

The chain is built from TRBV28 and TRBJ2-7; 9 bases align to TRBD1. The germline V gene has CDR1 MDHEN and CDR2 SYDVKM. The CDR3 loop spans 16 amino acids. Trimming took 4 bases from V and 1 from J; bases not matched to a gene: 8. The CDR3 sequence is CASSSTGTGLSYEQYF. As DNA, the CDR3 is TGTGCCAGCAGTTCTACCGGGACAGGGTTATCCTACGAGCAGTACTTC. Complete variable domain (other parts from reference TRBV28 and TRBJ2-7): DVKVTQSSRYLVKRTGEKVFLECVQDMDHENMFWYRQDPGLGLRLIYFSYDVKMKEKGDIPEGYSVSREKKERFSLILESASTNQTSMYLCASSSTGTGLSYEQYFGPGTRLTVT.

This sequence joins TRBV3-1 (or the pseudogene TRBV3-2) and TRBJ2-2, with D unclear. This CDR3 comprises 12 residues. Trimming shortened V by 5 bases and J by 10 bases, and 11 bases separated the two germline ends. Germline V gene sequence: CDR1 LGHDT, CDR2 YNNKEL (reference sequence). In DNA form, the CDR3 reads TGTGCCAGCAGCTCCCCCCGAGCGGAGCTGTTTTTT. This gives the protein CASSSPRAELFF.

The rearrangement links TRBV6-5 to TRBJ2-5; no clear D. Germline CDR1 MNHEY, CDR2 SVGAGI. This CDR3 is built from 14 residues. V shed 0 bases and J shed 3 bases, with 8 bases lying between them. CDR3 sequence: CASSYSNPEETQYF. The CDR3 bases are TGTGCCAGCAGTTACTCGAACCCAGAAGAGACCCAGTACTTC.

This clone appeared once. V usage is TRBV7-2 and J usage is TRBJ2-7; TRBD2 matches at 7 bases. With 5 bases clipped from V and 0 bases from J, the junction kept 4 bases outside the gene matches. There are 14 residues in the CDR3. Germline V CDR1 and CDR2: SGHTA, FQGNSA. The CDR3 loop is CASSARTSSYEQYF. The CDR3 nucleotides are TGTGCCAGCAGCGCCAGGACTAGCTCCTACGAGCAGTACTTC. Looking up the rest from reference TRBV7-2 and TRBJ2-7 gives the full variable domain: GAGVSQSPSNKVTEKGKDVELRCDPISGHTALYWYRQSLGQGLEFLIYFQGNSAPDKSGLPSDRFSAERTGGSVSTLTIQRTQQEDSAVYLCASSARTSSYEQYFGPGTRLTVT.

The V call is TRBV2, the J call TRBJ1-5; 10 bases map to TRBD1. Per the germline V gene, CDR1 is SNHLY and CDR2 is FYNNEI. Trimming at V came to 6 bases and at J to 0 bases, leaving 5 bases not matched to a gene. The CDR3 runs 16 residues. In DNA form, the CDR3 reads TGTGCCAGCAGACGGGACAGGGGCTATAGCAATCAGCCCCAGCATTTT. Its protein is CASRRDRGYSNQPQHF.

This clone was seen only a few times. This chain links TRBV7-8 with TRBJ2-7, with 8 positions matching TRBD1. In germline, CDR1 is SGHVS, CDR2 FQNEAQ. This CDR3 spans 14 amino acids. J lost 2 bases, V lost 1 base, and 1 base had no gene match. CDR3 amino acids: CASSLEGQAYEQYF. CDR3 DNA: TGTGCCAGCAGCTTAGAGGGACAGGCCTACGAGCAGTACTTC.

The chain employs TRBV14 and TRBJ2-3, with TRBD2 matching over 7 bases. The germline gives CDR1 SGHDN, CDR2 FVKESK. The V and J ends lost 0 bases and 0 bases, in that order; junction bases with no gene match: 3. The CDR3 is made up of 16 amino acids. CDR3 in amino acids: CASSQERGGSTDTQYF. The CDR3 region has the DNA TGTGCCAGCAGCCAAGAAAGGGGAGGGAGCACAGATACGCAGTATTTT.

The genes are TRBV7-2 and TRBJ2-7, with D perhaps TRBD2 (6 bases). In germline, CDR1 is SGHTA, CDR2 FQGNSA. The CDR3 runs 12 residues. The ends were cut back, 4 bases at V and 3 bases at J, with 7 bases in the middle. The CDR3 nucleotides read TGTGCCAGCAGCTCGGGGGTCTACGAGCAGTACTTC. Protein product: CASSSGVYEQYF.

This clone appeared a few times. V is TRBV10-1 and J is TRBJ2-3; TRBD1 is a possible D gene (6 bases). Germline V gene lookup returns CDR1 WNHNN and CDR2 SYGVQD (reference sequence). Trimming removed 4 bases at V and 2 bases at J, with 10 bases between. The CDR3 is 14 amino acids. CDR3 residues: CASSGGQITDTQYF. The DNA for the CDR3 is TGCGCCAGCAGTGGAGGACAGATCACAGATACGCAGTATTTT.

The chain employs TRBV9 and TRBJ2-3; 9 bases are a match to TRBD2. V lost 0 bases and J lost 0; bases outside the gene matches: 5. Per germline, CDR1 SGDLS and CDR2 YYNGEE. The CDR3 totals 17 residues. The CDR3 protein is CASSVAAGGSSTDTQYF. Written as DNA, the CDR3 is TGTGCCAGCAGCGTAGCTGCGGGGGGGTCTAGCACAGATACGCAGTATTTT.

This clone came up once. The chain uses TRBV5-1 and TRBJ2-2, with TRBD2 identical over 8 bases. Germline V CDR1 and CDR2: SGHRS, YFSETQ. V lost 4 bases to trimming and J lost 5 bases; unmatched junction nucleotides: 4. There are 14 residues in the CDR3. CDR3 bases: TGCGCCAGCAGCGGGAGCGGGGGAACCGGGGAGCTGTTTTTT. This sequence encodes CASSGSGGTGELFF.

V usage is TRBV5-1 and J usage is TRBJ1-2, with 10 bases that match TRBD1. The CDR3 is 15 residues long. Germline lookup yields CDR1 SGHRS and CDR2 YFSETQ. Trimming at V came to 1 base and at J to 7 bases, leaving 7 bases not matched to a gene. CDR3 residues: CASSLTPGQGSGYTF. The CDR3 DNA sequence: TGCGCCAGCAGCTTGACCCCGGGACAGGGGAGTGGCTACACCTTC.

The chain has TRBV24-1 and TRBJ2-2, with 7 bases identical to TRBD1. The CDR3 spans 16 residues. The germline V gene encodes CDR1 KGHDR and CDR2 SFDVKD. The V and J ends lost 3 bases and 1 base, in that order; junction bases with no gene match: 4. CDR3 DNA: TGTGCCACCAGTGATCCGACAGGGAAGAACACCGGGGAGCTGTTTTTT. This encodes CATSDPTGKNTGELFF.

In this sample, this clone turned up a few times. The V gene is TRBV3-1 (or the pseudogene TRBV3-2), the J gene TRBJ2-3, with 9 bases lining up with TRBD2. The germline gives CDR1 LGHDT, CDR2 YNNKEL (reference sequence). The CDR3 runs 15 residues. V gave up 2 bases and J gave up 7 bases; unmatched junction bases: 7. The CDR3 DNA is TGTGCCAGCAGCCAATCTGGGACTAGCATGAATACGCAGTATTTT. Its translation is CASSQSGTSMNTQYF.

The chain joins TRBV28 to TRBJ1-4, with D perhaps TRBD1 (5 bases). V lost 6 bases, J lost 7 bases, and 18 bases lay in between. The CDR3 sequence is 15 residues long. The germline CDR1 and CDR2 sequences are MDHEN and SYDVKM. The CDR3 DNA sequence: TGTGCCAGCAGCCCTGGGGGGGGGAGGAGTGAAAAACTGTTTTTT. It encodes CASSPGGGRSEKLFF.

In this sample, this clone turned up a few times. The chain carries TRBV7-2 and TRBJ1-1, with TRBD1 matching 7 bases. Germline loops: CDR1 SGHTA, CDR2 FQGNSA. CDR3 length: 13 amino acids. V lost 5 bases, J lost 11 bases, and 11 bases stayed unmatched. The CDR3 loop is CASSPLQGLVAFF. DNA of the CDR3: TGTGCCAGCAGCCCTTTACAGGGGCTTGTGGCTTTCTTT.

The gene calls are TRBV11-2 and TRBJ2-2, with 9 bases aligning to TRBD2. Germline V gene data show CDR1 as SGHAT and CDR2 as FQNNGV. This CDR3 region has 14 residues. The V gene end was trimmed by 8 bases and the J gene end by 6 bases; junction bases not matched to a gene: 7. Written as DNA, the CDR3 is TGTGCCAGCTTAGCGGGGGCGGGGGCCGGGGAGCTGTTTTTT. This codes for CASLAGAGAGELFF.

There are a few counts of this clone. The J gene is TRBJ1-2, the V gene TRBV10-3, with TRBD1 identical over 7 bases. CDR1 ENHRY and CDR2 SYGVKD come from the germline V gene. The CDR3 sequence is 14 residues long. Losses at the gene ends were 2 bases for V and 4 bases for J; bases not matched to a gene: 4. DNA for the CDR3: TGTGCCATCAGTGAGCGACAGGGAGCCTATGGCTACACCTTC. Amino acids: CAISERQGAYGYTF.

This chain joins TRBV7-9 and TRBJ1-3, with D hard to call. This CDR3 region has 15 residues. Germline values: CDR1 SEHNR, CDR2 FQNEAQ (reference sequence). Trimming took off 3 bases at V and 0 bases at J, with 9 bases between the two ends. The CDR3 protein is CASSFGVGSGNTIYF. DNA of the CDR3: TGTGCCAGCAGCTTCGGGGTGGGCTCTGGAAACACCATATATTTT.

The chain has TRBV4-3 and TRBJ1-2; TRBD1 might be the D (5 bases). CDR1 is LGHNA, CDR2 YSLEER, per germline. The CDR3 contains 14 residues. Trimming took off 4 bases at V and 1 base at J, with 10 bases between the two ends. In DNA form, the CDR3 reads TGCGCCAGCAGCCCGACAGAGCGTAACTATGGCTACACCTTC. Protein sequence: CASSPTERNYGYTF.

A single count supports this clone. The chain has TRBV5-6 and TRBJ2-5; possibly TRBD1 for D (6 bases). V was trimmed by 3 bases and J by 1 base, leaving 10 bases between them. Looked up from germline, CDR1 is SGHDT and CDR2 is YYEEEE. This CDR3 is built from 14 residues. The CDR3 loop reads CASSSWTAQETQYF. CDR3 bases: TGTGCCAGCAGCTCCTGGACAGCCCAAGAGACCCAGTACTTC.

V is TRBV9 and J is TRBJ1-5, with TRBD1 matching 9 bases. The CDR3 is 14 amino acids. Germline CDR1 and CDR2: SGDLS and YYNGEE. Trimming at V came to 5 bases and at J to 5 bases, leaving 5 bases not matched to a gene. For the CDR3, the DNA is TGTGCCAGCAGTCCGGGACAGGGCTATCAGCCCCAGCATTTT. It specifies CASSPGQGYQPQHF.

The rearrangement uses TRBV20-1 and TRBJ1-1; D ambiguous. Germline loops: CDR1 DFQATT, CDR2 SNEGSKA (reference sequence). V lost 3 bases, J lost 4 bases, and 15 bases lay in between. The CDR3 totals 14 residues. The CDR3: CSASAGSVFTEAFF. The CDR3 nucleotides are TGCAGTGCTAGTGCCGGGTCAGTCTTCACTGAAGCTTTCTTT.

Note on this clone: One junction end does not reproduce the germline sequence, and a read error may be involved. The rearrangement joins TRBV7-9 to TRBJ2-1; TRBD2 is a possible D gene (6 bases). From germline, CDR1 is SEHNR and CDR2 FQNEAQ (reference sequence). The CDR3 length is 12 residues. The CDR3 bases are TGTGCCAGCAGCCCTCCCGGGACTCAGCTGCTCTTC. Its translation: CASSPPGTQLLF.

The chain links TRBV5-1 to TRBJ2-1, with 9 nucleotides matching TRBD1. Looked up from germline, CDR1 is SGHRS and CDR2 is YFSETQ. The length of the CDR3 is 18 residues. V trimming: 4 bases; J trimming: 0 bases; junction bases outside the gene matches: 11. CDR3: CASSVPGQGGSSYNEQFF. The CDR3 coding sequence is TGCGCCAGCAGCGTCCCGGGACAGGGAGGGAGCTCCTACAATGAGCAGTTCTTC.

The V call is TRBV5-1, the J call TRBJ2-3; tentative D call: TRBD1 (6 bases). The CDR3 has 15 amino acids. Germline V lookup: CDR1 SGHRS, CDR2 YFSETQ. V was trimmed by 0 bases and J by 2 bases, leaving 10 bases between them. CDR3 sequence reads: CASSLVTGNTDTQYF. The CDR3, as DNA: TGCGCCAGCAGCTTGGTAACAGGGAACACAGATACGCAGTATTTT.

The chain uses TRBV6-5 and TRBJ2-7, with 8 bases identical to TRBD1. Trimming took 5 bases from V and 2 from J; bases not matched to a gene: 8. The CDR3 spans 15 residues. The germline CDR1 and CDR2 sequences are MNHEY and SVGAGI. The CDR3 is CASSLKGTGAYEQYF. The CDR3 DNA follows: TGTGCCAGCAGTCTAAAAGGGACAGGAGCCTACGAGCAGTACTTC.

The chain employs TRBV6-5 and TRBJ1-1; TRBD1 aligns across 8 bases. Germline V CDR1 and CDR2: MNHEY, SVGAGI. Trimming took 5 bases from V and 6 from J; bases not matched to a gene: 8. This CDR3 is built from 14 residues. CDR3 in amino acids: CASSRPGQGAEAFF. The CDR3 bases are TGTGCCAGCAGTCGTCCCGGACAGGGAGCTGAAGCTTTCTTT.